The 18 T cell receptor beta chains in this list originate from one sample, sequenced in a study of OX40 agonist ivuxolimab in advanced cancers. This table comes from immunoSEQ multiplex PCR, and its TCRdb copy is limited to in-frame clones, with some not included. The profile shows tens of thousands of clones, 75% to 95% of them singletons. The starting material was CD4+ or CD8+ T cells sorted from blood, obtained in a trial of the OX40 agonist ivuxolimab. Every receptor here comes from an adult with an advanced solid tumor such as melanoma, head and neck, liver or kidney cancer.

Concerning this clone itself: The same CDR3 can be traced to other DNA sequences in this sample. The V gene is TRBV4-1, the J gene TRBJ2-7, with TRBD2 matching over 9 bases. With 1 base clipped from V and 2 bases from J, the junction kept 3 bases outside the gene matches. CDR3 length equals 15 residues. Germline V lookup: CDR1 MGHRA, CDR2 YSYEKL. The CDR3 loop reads CASSQGAGGTYEQYF. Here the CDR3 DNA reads TGCGCCAGCAGCCAAGGGGCGGGGGGGACCTACGAGCAGTACTTC.

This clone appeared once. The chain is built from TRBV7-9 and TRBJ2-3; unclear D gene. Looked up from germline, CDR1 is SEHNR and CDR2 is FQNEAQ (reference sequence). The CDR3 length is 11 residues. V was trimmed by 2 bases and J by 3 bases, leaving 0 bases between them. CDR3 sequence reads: CASSLTDTQYF. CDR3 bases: TGTGCCAGCAGCTTAACAGATACGCAGTATTTT.

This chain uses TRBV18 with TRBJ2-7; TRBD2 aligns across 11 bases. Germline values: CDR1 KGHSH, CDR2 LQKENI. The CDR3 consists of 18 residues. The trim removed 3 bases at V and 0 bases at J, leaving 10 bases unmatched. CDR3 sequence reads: CASSPVRLAGWSSYEQYF. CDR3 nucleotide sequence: TGTGCCAGCTCACCCGTACGACTAGCGGGGTGGAGCTCCTACGAGCAGTACTTC.

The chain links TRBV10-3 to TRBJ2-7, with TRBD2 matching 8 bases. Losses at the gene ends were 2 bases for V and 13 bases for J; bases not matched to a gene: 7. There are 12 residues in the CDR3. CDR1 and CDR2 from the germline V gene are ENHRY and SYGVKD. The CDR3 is CAISEQAGALYF. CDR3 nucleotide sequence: TGTGCCATCAGTGAGCAAGCGGGAGCTCTATACTTC.

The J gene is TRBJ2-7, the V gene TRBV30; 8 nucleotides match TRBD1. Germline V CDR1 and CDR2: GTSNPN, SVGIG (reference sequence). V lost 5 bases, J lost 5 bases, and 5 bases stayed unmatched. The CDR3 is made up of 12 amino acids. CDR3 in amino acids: CAWRSGGDEQYF. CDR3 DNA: TGTGCCTGGCGGTCAGGGGGCGACGAGCAGTACTTC.

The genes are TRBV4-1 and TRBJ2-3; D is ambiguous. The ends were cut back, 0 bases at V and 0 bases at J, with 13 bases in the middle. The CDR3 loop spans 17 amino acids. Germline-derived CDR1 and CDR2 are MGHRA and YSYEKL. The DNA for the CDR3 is TGCGCCAGCAGCCAAGATTGGGGTATGAGCAGCACAGATACGCAGTATTTT. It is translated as CASSQDWGMSSTDTQYF.

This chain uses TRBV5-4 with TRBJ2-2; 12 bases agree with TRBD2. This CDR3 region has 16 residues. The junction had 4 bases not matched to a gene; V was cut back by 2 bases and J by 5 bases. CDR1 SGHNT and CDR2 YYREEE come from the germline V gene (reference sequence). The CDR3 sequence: CASSLGLAGGTGELFF. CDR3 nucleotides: TGTGCCAGCAGCTTAGGTCTAGCGGGAGGGACCGGGGAGCTGTTTTTT.

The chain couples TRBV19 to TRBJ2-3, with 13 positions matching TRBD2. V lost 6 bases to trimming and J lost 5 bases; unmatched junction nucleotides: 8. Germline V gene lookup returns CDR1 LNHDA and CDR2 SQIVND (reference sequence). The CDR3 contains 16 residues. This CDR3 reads CASSARLAGGGDTQYF. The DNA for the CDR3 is TGTGCCAGTAGCGCACGACTAGCGGGAGGTGGAGATACGCAGTATTTT.

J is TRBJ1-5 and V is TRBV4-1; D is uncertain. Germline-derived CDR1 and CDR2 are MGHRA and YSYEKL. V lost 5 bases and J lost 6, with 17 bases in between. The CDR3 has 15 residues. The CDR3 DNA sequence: TGCGCCAGCAGCAGGTCATCGGGGTGGTTTCAGCCCCAGCATTTT. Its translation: CASSRSSGWFQPQHF.

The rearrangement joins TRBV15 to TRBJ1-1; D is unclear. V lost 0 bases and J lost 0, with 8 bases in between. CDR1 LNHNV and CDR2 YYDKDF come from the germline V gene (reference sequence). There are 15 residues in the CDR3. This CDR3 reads CATSRETIMNTEAFF. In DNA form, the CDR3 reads TGTGCCACCAGCAGAGAGACAATTATGAACACTGAAGCTTTCTTT.

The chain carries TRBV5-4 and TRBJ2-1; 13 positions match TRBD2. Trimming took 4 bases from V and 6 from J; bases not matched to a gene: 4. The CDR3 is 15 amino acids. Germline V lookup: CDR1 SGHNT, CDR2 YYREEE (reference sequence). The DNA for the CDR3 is TGTGCCAGCAGCCAGGGACTAGCGGGGTTCAATGAGCAGTTCTTC. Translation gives CASSQGLAGFNEQFF.

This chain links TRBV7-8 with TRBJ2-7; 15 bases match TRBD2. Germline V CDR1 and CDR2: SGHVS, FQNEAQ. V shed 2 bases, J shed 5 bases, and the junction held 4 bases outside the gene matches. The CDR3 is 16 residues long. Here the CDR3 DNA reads TGTGCCAGCAGCTTAAATGGACTAGCGGGAGGGAACGAGCAGTACTTC. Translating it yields CASSLNGLAGGNEQYF.

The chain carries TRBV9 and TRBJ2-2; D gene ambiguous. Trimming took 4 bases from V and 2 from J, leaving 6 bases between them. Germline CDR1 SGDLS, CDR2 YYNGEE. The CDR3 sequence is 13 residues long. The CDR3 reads CASSTSNTGELFF. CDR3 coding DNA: TGTGCCAGCAGCACCAGCAACACCGGGGAGCTGTTTTTT.

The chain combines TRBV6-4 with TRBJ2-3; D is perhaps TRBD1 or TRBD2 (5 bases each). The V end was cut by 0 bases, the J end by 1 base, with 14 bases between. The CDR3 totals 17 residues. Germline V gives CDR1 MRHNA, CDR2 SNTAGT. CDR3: CASSDSPGRGGTDTQYF. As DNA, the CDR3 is TGTGCCAGCAGTGACTCCCCGGGAAGAGGGGGCACAGATACGCAGTATTTT.

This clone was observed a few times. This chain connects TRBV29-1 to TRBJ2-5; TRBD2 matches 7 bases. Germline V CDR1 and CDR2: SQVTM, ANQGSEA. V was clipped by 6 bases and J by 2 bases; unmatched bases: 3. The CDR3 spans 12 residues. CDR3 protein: CSVSLAQETQYF. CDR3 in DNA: TGCAGCGTATCACTAGCGCAAGAGACCCAGTACTTC.

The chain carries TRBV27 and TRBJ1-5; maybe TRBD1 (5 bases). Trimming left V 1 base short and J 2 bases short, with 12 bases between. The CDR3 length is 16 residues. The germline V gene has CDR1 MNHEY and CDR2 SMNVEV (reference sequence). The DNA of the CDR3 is TGTGCCAGCAGTTTATTTAGCAGGGTGGGCAATCAGCCCCAGCATTTT. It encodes CASSLFSRVGNQPQHF.

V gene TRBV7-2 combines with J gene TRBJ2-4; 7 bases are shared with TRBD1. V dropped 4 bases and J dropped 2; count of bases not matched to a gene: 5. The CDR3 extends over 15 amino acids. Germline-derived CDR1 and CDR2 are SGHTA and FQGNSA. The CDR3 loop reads CASSSRQGTKNIQYF. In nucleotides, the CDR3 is TGTGCCAGCAGCTCAAGACAGGGTACCAAAAACATTCAGTACTTC.

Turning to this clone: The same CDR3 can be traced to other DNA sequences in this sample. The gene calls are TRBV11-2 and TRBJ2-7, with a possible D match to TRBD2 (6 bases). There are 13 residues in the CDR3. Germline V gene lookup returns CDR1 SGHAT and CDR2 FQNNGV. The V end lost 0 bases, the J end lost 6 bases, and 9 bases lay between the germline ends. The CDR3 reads CASSLDRRGEQYF. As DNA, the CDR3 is TGTGCCAGCAGCTTAGATCGGAGGGGCGAGCAGTACTTC. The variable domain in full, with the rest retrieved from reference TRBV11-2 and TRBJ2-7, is EAGVAQSPRYKIIEKRQSVAFWCNPISGHATLYWYQQILGQGPKLLIQFQNNGVVDDSQLPKDRFSAERLKGVDSTLKIQPAKLEDSAVYLCASSLDRRGEQYFGPGTRLTVT.